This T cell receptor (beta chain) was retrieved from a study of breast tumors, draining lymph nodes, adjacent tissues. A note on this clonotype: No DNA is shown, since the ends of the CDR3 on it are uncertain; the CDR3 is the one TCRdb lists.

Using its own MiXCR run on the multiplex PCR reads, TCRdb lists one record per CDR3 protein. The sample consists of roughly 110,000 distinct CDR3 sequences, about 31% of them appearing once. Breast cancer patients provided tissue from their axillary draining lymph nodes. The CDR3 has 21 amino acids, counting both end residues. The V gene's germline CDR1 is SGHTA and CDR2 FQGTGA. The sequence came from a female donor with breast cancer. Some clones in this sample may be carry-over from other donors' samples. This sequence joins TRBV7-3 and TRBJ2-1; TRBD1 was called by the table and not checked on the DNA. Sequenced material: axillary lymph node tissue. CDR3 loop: CASSIYLCSVDQVGGGNEQFF.